What follows are 9 T cell receptor beta chains derived from one specimen sequenced in a study of cytomegalovirus exposure and HLA in healthy donors. PCR primers comprised 60 Vbeta and 13 Jbeta primers. Only in-frame clones appear in the TCRdb table, and some are missing; sequencing was by immunoSEQ multiplex PCR. Of approximately 150,000 clones in the sample, roughly 77% were seen once. Material for sequencing was PBMCs. The source is a woman between 40 and 50 years old in good health and CMV-seropositive.

A remark on this clone: This sample also contains other DNA sequences that code for the same CDR3. This chain links TRBV29-1 with TRBJ2-2; 13 nucleotides match TRBD2. Trimming removed 6 bases from V and 4 bases from J; junction bases left unmatched: 2. This CDR3 is built from 14 residues. Germline loops: CDR1 SQVTM, CDR2 ANQGSEA. In DNA, the CDR3 is TGCAGCGTCGGACTAGCGGGAGCCACCGGGGAGCTGTTTTTT. Its protein product is CSVGLAGATGELFF.

The chain has TRBV30 and TRBJ2-7, with 8 bases identical to TRBD2. The ends lost 4 bases at V and 1 base at J; junction bases unmatched: 12. In germline, CDR1 is GTSNPN, CDR2 SVGIG (reference sequence). The CDR3 totals 16 residues. CDR3 in amino acids: CAWKVGTSRGSYEQYF. CDR3 nucleotides: TGTGCCTGGAAGGTCGGGACTAGTCGTGGGTCCTACGAGCAGTACTTC.

Only a few counts were recorded for this clone. The V and J genes are TRBV6-5 and TRBJ2-3; 8 bases match TRBD2. The germline gives CDR1 MNHEY, CDR2 SVGAGI. The CDR3 runs 14 residues. Trimming removed 6 bases from V and 4 bases from J; junction bases left unmatched: 6. CDR3 DNA: TGTGCCAGCAGAGTGAGCGGGGGATCAGATACGCAGTATTTT. It encodes CASRVSGGSDTQYF.

This chain links TRBV7-2 with TRBJ1-2, with 9 bases identical to TRBD1. In germline, CDR1 is SGHTA, CDR2 FQGNSA. This CDR3 is 14 amino acids long. V was clipped by 6 bases and J by 2 bases; unmatched bases: 4. The CDR3 spells CASSLTGGNYGYTF. For the CDR3, the DNA is TGTGCCAGCAGTCTCACAGGGGGCAACTATGGCTACACCTTC.

This sequence joins TRBV30 and TRBJ2-2; 9 bases agree with TRBD1. From germline, CDR1 is GTSNPN and CDR2 SVGIG (reference sequence). The V and J ends lost 4 bases and 7 bases, in that order; junction bases with no gene match: 10. This CDR3 comprises 15 residues. The CDR3 nucleotides read TGTGCCTGGATTACCGGGACAGGGAAGATCGGGGAGCTGTTTTTT. Protein product: CAWITGTGKIGELFF.

The rearrangement joins TRBV5-1 to TRBJ2-2, with a possible D match to TRBD2 (6 bases). CDR3 length: 14 amino acids. Germline CDR1 and CDR2: SGHRS and YFSETQ. Deletions cut 4 bases from V and 4 bases from J, with 11 bases between. CDR3 sequence (DNA): TGCGCCAGCAGCAAGGGACTGTCCACCGGGGAGCTGTTTTTT. Its translation is CASSKGLSTGELFF.

The chain employs TRBV29-1 and TRBJ2-5, with 10 positions matching TRBD1. This CDR3 is 14 amino acids long. Germline V lookup: CDR1 SQVTM, CDR2 ANQGSEA. V gave up 4 bases and J gave up 5 bases; unmatched junction bases: 7. The CDR3 DNA reads as TGCAGCGTTGCGGGCGGGACAGGGGTTGAGACCCAGTACTTC. Amino acid sequence: CSVAGGTGVETQYF. Using reference TRBV29-1 and TRBJ2-5 for the parts outside the CDR3, the full variable domain is SAVISQKPSRDICQRGTSLTIQCQVDSQVTMMFWYRQQPGQSLTLIATANQGSEATYESGFVIDKFPISRPNLTFSTLTVSNMSPEDSSIYLCSVAGGTGVETQYFGPGTRLLVL.

The CDR3 DNA is TGTGCCAGCAGTGGTCCCGGGACAGGGGTAGGAAGGACTGAAGCTTTCTTT. Its translation: CASSGPGTGVGRTEAFF. The chain recombines TRBV25-1 with TRBJ1-1; TRBD1 agrees at 10 bases. Trimming took 4 bases from V and 5 from J; bases not matched to a gene: 13. The V gene's germline CDR1 is MGHDK and CDR2 SYGVNS. The CDR3 has 17 residues.

This chain links TRBV7-2 with TRBJ2-1; 11 bases match TRBD2. Germline V gene data show CDR1 as SGHTA and CDR2 as FQGNSA. CDR3 length equals 16 residues. V shed 4 bases, J shed 3 bases, and the junction held 5 bases outside the gene matches. The CDR3 sequence: CASSSASGRLYNEQFF. CDR3 sequence (DNA): TGTGCCAGCAGCTCCGCTAGCGGGAGGCTCTACAATGAGCAGTTCTTC.